The entry that follows covers one T cell receptor (beta chain) sequence. Produced via immunoSEQ multiplex PCR; TCRdb's table is partial and in-frame only. The profile shows 30,000 to 35,000 clones, 83% of them singletons. This record comes from a study of preoperative IRX-2 immunotherapy in early breast cancer. The treatment is: preoperative locoregional IRX-2 cytokine immunotherapy. This phase Ib study tested locoregional IRX-2 cytokine immunotherapy given before surgery. The CDR3 has 12 residues. Germline values: CDR1 SQVTM, CDR2 ANQGSEA. Trimming took 4 bases from V and 1 from J, leaving 8 bases between them.

Sequencing used lymph node tissue, obtained from a patient treated with IRX-2 immunotherapy. The sequence was obtained from a human donor with breast cancer. The rearrangement links TRBV29-1 to TRBJ2-7, with D uncertain. The CDR3 sequence is CSVVSRSYEQYF. The CDR3 DNA reads as TGCAGCGTTGTTTCCAGATCCTACGAGCAGTACTTC.